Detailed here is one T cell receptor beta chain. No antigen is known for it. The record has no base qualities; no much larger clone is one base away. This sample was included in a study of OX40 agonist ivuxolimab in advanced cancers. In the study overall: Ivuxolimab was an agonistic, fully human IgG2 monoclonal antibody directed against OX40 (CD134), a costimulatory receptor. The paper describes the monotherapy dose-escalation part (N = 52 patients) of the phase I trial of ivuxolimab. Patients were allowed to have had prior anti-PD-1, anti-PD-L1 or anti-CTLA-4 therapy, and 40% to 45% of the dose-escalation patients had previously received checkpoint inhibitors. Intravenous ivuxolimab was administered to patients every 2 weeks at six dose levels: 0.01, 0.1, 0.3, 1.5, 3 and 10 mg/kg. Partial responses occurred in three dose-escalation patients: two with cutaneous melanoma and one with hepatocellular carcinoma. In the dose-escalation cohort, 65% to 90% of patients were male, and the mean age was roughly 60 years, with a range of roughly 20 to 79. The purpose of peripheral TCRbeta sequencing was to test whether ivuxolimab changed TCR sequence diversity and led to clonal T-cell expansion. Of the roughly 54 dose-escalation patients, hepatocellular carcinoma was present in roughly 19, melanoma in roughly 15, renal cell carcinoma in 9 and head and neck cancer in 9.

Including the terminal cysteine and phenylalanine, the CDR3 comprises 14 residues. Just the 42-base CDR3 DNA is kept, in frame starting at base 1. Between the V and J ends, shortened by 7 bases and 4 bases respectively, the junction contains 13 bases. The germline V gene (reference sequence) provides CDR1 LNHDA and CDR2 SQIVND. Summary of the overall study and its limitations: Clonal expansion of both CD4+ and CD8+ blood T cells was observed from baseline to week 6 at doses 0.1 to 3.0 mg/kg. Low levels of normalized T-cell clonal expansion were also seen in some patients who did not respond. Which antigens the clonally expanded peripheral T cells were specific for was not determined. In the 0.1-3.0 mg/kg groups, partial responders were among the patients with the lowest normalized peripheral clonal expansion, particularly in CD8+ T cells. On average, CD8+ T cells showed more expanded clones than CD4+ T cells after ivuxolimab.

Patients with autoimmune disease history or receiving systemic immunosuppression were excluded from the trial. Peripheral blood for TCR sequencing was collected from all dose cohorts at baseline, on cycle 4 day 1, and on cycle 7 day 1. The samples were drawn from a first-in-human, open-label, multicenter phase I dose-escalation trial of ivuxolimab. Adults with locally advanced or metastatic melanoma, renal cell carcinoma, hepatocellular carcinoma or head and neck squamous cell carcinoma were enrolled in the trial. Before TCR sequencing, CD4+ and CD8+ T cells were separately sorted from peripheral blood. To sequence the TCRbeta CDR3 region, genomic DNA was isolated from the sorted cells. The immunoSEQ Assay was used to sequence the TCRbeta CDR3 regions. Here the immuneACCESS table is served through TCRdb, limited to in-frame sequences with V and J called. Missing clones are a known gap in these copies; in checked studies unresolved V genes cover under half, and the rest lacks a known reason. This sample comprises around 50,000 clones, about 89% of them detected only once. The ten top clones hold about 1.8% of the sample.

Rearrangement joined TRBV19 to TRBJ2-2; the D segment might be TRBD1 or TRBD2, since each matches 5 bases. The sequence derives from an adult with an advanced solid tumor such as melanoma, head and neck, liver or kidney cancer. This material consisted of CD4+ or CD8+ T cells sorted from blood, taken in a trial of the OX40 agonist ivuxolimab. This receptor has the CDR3 CASNEGPFTGELFF. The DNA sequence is TGTGCCAGTAACGAGGGGCCTTTCACCGGGGAGCTGTTTTTT.